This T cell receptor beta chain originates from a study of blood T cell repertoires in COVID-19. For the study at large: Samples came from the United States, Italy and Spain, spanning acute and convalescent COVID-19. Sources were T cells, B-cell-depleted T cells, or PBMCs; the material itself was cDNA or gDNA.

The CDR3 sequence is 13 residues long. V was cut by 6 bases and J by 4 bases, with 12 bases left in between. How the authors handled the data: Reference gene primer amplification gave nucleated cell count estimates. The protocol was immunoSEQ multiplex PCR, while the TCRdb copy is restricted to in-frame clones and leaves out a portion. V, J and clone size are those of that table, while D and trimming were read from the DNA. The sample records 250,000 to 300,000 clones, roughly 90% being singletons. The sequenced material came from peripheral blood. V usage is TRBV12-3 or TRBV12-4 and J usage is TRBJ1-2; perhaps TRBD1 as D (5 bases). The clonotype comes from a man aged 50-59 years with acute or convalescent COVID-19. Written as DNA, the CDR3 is TGTGCCAGCAGAAACAGACAGATCTATGGCTACACCTTC. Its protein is CASRNRQIYGYTF.